This paragraph reports one T cell receptor (beta chain). Authors' data handling: For nucleated cells, counts were estimated from reference gene primer amplification. The repertoire was sequenced with immunoSEQ multiplex PCR; TCRdb's copy has only in-frame clones and lacks some. That table is the source of V, J and clone size, and D and trimming were worked out from the DNA. In the table there are 210,000 or so clones, roughly 79% of which are singletons. The germline V gene has CDR1 SEHNR and CDR2 FQNEAQ (reference sequence). The CDR3 contains 12 residues. V was cut by 5 bases and J by 14 bases, with 16 bases left in between. These data belong to a study of blood T cell repertoires in COVID-19.

This sequence originates from a woman aged 45 to 65 with acute COVID-19. This chain links TRBV7-9 with TRBJ2-4; D may be TRBD1 (5 bases). Sequenced: PBMCs or T cells enriched from blood (not recorded which). CDR3 sequence: CASSPTPGWEYF. The DNA of the CDR3 is TGTGCCAGCAGCCCAACCCCAGGGTGGGAGTACTTC.